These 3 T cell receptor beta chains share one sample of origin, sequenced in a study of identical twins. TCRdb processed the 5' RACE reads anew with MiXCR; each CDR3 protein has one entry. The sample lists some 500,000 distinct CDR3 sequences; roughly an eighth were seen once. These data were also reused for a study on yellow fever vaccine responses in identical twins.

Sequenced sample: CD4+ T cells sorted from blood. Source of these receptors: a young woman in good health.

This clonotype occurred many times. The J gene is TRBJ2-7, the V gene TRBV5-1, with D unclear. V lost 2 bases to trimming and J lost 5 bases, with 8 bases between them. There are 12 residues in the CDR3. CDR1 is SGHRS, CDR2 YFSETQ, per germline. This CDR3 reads CASSFKGDEQYF. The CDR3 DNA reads TGCGCCAGCAGCTTCAAGGGCGACGAGCAGTACTTC.

CDR3 sequence (DNA): TGTGCCAGCAGCCCGACGAGGACAGGGACCTACGAGCAGTACTTC. This codes for CASSPTRTGTYEQYF. This sequence joins TRBV3-1 and TRBJ2-7, with TRBD1 identical over 8 bases. The CDR3 is 15 amino acids. The junction had 7 bases not matched to a gene; V was cut back by 4 bases and J by 2 bases. Germline V gives CDR1 LGHDT, CDR2 YNNKEL (reference sequence).

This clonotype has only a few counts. CDR3 in DNA: TGTGCCAGCAGTGTGTCGGTGACCTACGAGCAGTACTTC. Its protein is CASSVSVTYEQYF. The chain recombines TRBV2 with TRBJ2-7; D uncertain. The CDR3 has 13 amino acids. Germline CDR1 reads SNHLY; CDR2 reads FYNNEI. V shed 4 bases and J shed 2 bases, with 9 bases lying between them.